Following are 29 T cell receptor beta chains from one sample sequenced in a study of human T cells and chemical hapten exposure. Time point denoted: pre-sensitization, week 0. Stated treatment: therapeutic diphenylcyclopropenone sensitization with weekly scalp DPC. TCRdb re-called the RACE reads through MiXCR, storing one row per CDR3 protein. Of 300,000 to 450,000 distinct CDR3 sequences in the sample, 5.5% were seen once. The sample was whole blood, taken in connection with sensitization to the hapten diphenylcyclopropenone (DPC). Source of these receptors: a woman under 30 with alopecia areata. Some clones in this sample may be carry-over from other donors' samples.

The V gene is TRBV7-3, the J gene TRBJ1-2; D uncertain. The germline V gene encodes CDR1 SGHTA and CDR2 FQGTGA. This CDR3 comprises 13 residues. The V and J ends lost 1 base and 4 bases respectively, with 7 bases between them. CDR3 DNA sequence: TGTGCCAGCAGCTTAAACAGAGCCTATGGCTACACCTTC. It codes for CASSLNRAYGYTF.

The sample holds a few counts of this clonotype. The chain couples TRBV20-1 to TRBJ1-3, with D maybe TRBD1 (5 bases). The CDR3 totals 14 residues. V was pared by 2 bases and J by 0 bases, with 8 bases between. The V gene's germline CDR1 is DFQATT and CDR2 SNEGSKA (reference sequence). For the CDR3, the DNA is TGCAGTGCTAGACGGGGCGTCTCTGGAAACACCATATATTTT. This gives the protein CSARRGVSGNTIYF.

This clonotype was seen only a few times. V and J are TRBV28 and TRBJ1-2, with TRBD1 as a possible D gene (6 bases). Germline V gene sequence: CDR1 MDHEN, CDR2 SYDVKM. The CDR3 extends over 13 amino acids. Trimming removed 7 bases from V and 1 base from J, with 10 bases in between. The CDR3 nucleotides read TGTGCCAGCAAAGTACAGGGTAACTATGGCTACACCTTC. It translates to CASKVQGNYGYTF.

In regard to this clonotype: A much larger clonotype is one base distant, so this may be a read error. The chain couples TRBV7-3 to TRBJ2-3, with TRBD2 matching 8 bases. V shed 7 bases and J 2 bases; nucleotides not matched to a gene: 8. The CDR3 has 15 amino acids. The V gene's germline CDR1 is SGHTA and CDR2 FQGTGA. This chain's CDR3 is CASNPSGGFTDTQYF. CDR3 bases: TGTGCCAGCAACCCCAGCGGGGGCTTCACAGATACGCAGTATTTT.

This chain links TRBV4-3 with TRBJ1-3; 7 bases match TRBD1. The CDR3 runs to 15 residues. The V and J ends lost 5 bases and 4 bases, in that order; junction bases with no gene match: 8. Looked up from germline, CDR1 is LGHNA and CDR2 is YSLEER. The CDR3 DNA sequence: TGCGCCAGCAGCGCCGGGACAGCGGCCGGAAACACCATATATTTT. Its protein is CASSAGTAAGNTIYF.

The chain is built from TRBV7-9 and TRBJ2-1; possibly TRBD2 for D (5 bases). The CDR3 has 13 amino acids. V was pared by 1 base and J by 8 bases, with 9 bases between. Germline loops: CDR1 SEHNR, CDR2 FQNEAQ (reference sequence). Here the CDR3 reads CASSLEGSDEQFF. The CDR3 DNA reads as TGTGCCAGCAGCTTAGAGGGTAGCGATGAGCAGTTCTTC.

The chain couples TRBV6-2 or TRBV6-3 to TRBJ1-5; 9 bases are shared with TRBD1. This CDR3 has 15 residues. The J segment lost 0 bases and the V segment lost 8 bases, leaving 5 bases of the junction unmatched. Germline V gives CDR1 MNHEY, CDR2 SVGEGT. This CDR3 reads CASQDRGISNQPQHF. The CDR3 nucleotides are TGTGCCAGCCAGGACAGGGGCATTAGCAATCAGCCCCAGCATTTT.

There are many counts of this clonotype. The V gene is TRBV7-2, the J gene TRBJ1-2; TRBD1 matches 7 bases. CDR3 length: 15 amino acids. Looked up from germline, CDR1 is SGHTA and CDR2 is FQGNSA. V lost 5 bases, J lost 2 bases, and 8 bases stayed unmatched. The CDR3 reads CASSQGGGRNYGYTF. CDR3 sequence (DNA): TGTGCCAGCAGCCAAGGGGGCGGGCGCAACTATGGCTACACCTTC.

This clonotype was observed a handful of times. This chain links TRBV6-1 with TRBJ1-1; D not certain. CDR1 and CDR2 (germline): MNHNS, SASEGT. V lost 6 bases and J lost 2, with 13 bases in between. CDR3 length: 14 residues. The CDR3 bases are TGTGCCAGCAGGGAACCTGTGGATAACACTGAAGCTTTCTTT. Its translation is CASREPVDNTEAFF.

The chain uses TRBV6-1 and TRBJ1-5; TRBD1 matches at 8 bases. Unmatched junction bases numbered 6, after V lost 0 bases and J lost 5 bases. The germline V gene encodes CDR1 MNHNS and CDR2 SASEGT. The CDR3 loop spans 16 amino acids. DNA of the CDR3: TGTGCCAGCAGTGAAGCGCCCGGACAGGGCGATCAGCCCCAGCATTTT. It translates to CASSEAPGQGDQPQHF.

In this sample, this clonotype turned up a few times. The CDR3 bases are TGTGCTAGTGGTTCCTCTGGGAACACTGAAGCTTTCTTT. The encoded protein is CASGSSGNTEAFF. The chain combines TRBV12-5 with TRBJ1-1; D not resolved. The ends were cut back, 4 bases at V and 1 base at J, with 7 bases in the middle. The CDR3 runs 13 residues. CDR1 LGHNT and CDR2 FRNRAP come from the germline V gene.

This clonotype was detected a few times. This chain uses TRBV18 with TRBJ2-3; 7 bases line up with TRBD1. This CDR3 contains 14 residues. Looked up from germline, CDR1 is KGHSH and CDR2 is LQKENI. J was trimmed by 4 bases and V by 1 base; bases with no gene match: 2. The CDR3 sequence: CASSPQQGADTQYF. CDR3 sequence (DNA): TGTGCCAGCTCACCACAGCAGGGGGCAGATACGCAGTATTTT.

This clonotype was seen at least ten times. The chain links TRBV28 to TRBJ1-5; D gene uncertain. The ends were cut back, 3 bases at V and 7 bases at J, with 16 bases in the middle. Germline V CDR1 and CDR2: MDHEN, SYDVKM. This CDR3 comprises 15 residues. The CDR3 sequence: CASSFFRGVGQPQHF. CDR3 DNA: TGTGCCAGCAGTTTTTTCCGCGGGGTCGGCCAGCCCCAGCATTTT. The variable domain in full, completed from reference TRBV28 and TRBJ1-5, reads DVKVTQSSRYLVKRTGEKVFLECVQDMDHENMFWYRQDPGLGLRLIYFSYDVKMKEKGDIPEGYSVSREKKERFSLILESASTNQTSMYLCASSFFRGVGQPQHFGDGTRLSIL.

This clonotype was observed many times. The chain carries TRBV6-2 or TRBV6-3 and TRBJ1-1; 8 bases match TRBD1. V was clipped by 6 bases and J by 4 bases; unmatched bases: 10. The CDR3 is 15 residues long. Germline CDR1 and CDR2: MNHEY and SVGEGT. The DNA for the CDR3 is TGTGCCAGCAGGCTCAACCCGGGACAGGCCACTGAAGCTTTCTTT. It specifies CASRLNPGQATEAFF.

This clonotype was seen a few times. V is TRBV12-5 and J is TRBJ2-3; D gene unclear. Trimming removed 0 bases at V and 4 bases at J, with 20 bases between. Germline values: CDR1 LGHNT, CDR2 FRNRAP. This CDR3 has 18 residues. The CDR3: CASGLVGRSRGSADTQYF. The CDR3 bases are TGTGCTAGTGGTTTGGTCGGCAGGTCTAGAGGAAGTGCAGATACGCAGTATTTT.

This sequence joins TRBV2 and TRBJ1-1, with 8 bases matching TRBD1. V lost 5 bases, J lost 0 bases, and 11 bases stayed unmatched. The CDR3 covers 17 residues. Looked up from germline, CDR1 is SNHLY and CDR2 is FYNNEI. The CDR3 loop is CASSIDRDRNMNTEAFF. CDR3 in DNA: TGTGCCAGCAGTATAGACCGGGACAGGAACATGAACACTGAAGCTTTCTTT.

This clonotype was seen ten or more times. CDR3 sequence (DNA): TGTGCCAGCAGCTTAGGAGTCCGGGCCCCTCACGGGTCTGGGGCCAACGTCCTGACTTTC. Amino acid sequence: CASSLGVRAPHGSGANVLTF. The chain has TRBV11-2 and TRBJ2-6; D is uncertain. The germline CDR1 and CDR2 sequences are SGHAT and FQNNGV. Trimming took off 1 base at V and 1 base at J, with 20 bases between the two ends. The CDR3 loop spans 20 amino acids.

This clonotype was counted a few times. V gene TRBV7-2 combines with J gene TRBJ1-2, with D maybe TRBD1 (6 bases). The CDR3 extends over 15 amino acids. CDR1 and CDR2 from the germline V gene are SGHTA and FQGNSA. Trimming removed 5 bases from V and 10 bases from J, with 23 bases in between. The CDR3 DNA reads TGTGCCAGCAGCATCAACGCGGGGGCCGCCGGCGACTACACCTTC. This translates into CASSINAGAAGDYTF.

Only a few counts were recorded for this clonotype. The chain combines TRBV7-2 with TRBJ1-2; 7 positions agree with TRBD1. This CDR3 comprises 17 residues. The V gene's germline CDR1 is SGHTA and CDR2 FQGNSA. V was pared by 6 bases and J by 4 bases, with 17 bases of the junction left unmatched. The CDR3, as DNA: TGTGCCAGCAGTTCTCGTTATATCGGGACAGCAGGCTATGGCTACACCTTC. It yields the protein CASSSRYIGTAGYGYTF.

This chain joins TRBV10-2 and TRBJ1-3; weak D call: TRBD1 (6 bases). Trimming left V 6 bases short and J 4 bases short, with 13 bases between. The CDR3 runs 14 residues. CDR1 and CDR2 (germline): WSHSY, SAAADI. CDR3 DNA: TGCGCCAGCAGGGCAGGGGCGACCGGAAACACCATATATTTT. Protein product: CASRAGATGNTIYF.

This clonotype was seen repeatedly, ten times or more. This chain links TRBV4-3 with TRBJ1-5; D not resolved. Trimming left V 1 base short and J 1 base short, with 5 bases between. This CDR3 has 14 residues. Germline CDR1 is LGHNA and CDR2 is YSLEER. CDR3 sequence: CASSQGTSNQPQHF. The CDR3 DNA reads TGCGCCAGCAGCCAAGGTACCAGCAATCAGCCCCAGCATTTT.

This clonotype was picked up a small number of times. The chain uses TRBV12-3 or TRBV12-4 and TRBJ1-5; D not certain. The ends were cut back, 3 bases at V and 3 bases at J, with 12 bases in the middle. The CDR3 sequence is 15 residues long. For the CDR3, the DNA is TGTGCCAGCAGTTTGGGCCTGATTGCCAATCAGCCCCAGCATTTT. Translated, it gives CASSLGLIANQPQHF.

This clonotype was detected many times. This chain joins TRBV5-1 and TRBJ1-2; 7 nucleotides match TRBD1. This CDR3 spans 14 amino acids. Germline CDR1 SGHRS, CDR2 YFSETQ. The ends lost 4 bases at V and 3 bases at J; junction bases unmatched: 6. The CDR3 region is CASSLGTVDYGYTF. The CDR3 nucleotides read TGCGCCAGCAGCCTGGGGACAGTGGACTATGGCTACACCTTC.

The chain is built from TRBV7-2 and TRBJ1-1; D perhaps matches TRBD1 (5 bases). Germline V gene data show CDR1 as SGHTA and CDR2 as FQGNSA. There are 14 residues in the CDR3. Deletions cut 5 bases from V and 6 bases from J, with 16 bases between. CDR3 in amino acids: CASSRDPLGAEAFF. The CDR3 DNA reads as TGTGCCAGCAGCCGGGACCCTTTAGGGGCTGAAGCTTTCTTT.

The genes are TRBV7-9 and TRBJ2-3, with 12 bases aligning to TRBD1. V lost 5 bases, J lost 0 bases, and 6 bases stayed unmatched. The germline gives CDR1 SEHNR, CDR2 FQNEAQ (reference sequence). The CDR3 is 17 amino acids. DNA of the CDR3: TGTGCCAGCAGCCCCCGGGACAGGGGGCCTAGCACAGATACGCAGTATTTT. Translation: CASSPRDRGPSTDTQYF.

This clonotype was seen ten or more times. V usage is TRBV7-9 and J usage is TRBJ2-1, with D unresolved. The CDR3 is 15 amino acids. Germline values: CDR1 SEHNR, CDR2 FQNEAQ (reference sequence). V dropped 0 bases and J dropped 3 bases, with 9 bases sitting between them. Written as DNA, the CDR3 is TGTGCCAGCAGCTTAGCGGGCCCCTTCTACAATGAGCAGTTCTTC. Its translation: CASSLAGPFYNEQFF.

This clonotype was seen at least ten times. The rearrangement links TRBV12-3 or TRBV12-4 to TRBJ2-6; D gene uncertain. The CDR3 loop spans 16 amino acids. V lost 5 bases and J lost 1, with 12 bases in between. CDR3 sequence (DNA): TGTGCCAGCAGTCCTCACGGAGTATCTGGGGCCAACGTCCTGACTTTC. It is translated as CASSPHGVSGANVLTF.

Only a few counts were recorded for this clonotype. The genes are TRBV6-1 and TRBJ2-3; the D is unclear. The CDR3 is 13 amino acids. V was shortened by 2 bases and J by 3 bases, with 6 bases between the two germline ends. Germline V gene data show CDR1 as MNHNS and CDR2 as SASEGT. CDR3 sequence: CASSEIRTDTQYF. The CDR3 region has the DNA TGTGCCAGCAGTGAAATCCGGACAGATACGCAGTATTTT.

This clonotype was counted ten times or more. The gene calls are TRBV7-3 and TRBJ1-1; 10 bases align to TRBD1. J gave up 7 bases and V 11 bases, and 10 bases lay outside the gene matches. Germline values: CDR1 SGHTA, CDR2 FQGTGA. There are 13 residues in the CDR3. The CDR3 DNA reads TGTGCCTCCCGAGAGGGACAGGGGAATGAAGCTTTCTTT. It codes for CASREGQGNEAFF.